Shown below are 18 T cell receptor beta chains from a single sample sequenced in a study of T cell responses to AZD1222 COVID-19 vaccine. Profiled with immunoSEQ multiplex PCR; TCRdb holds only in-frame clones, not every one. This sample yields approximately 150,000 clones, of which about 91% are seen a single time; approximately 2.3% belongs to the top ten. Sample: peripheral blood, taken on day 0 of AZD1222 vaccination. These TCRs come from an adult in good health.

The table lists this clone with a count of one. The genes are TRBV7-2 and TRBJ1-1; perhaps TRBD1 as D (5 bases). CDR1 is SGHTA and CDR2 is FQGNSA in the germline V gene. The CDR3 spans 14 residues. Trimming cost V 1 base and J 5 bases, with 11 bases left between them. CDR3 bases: TGTGCCAGCAGCTTAGGGCAGGGTAATACTGAAGCTTTCTTT. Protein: CASSLGQGNTEAFF.

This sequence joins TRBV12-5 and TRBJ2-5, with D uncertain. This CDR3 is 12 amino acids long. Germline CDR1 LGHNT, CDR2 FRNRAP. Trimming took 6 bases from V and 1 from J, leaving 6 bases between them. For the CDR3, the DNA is TGTGCTAGTGGCCCGAGCCAAGAGACCCAGTACTTC. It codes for CASGPSQETQYF.

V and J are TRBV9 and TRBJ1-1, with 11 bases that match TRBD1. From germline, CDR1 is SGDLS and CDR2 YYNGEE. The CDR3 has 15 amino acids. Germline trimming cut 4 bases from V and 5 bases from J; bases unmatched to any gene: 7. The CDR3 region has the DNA TGTGCCAGCAGCCTCTCCGGGACAGGGGGGACTGAAGCTTTCTTT. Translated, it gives CASSLSGTGGTEAFF.

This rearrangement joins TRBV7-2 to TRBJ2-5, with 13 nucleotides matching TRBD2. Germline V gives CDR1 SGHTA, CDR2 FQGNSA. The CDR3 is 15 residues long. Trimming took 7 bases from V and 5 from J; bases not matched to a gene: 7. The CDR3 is CASTRTSGSRETQYF. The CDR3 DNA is TGTGCCAGCACCCGGACTAGCGGGAGTCGGGAGACCCAGTACTTC.

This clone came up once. The CDR3 coding sequence is TGTGCCAGCAGGACAGGGGCGTCTGGGGCCAACGTCCTGACTTTC. This encodes CASRTGASGANVLTF. The genes are TRBV7-8 and TRBJ2-6; TRBD1 matches 8 bases. This CDR3 contains 15 residues. The ends lost 6 bases at V and 1 base at J; junction bases unmatched: 2. The germline CDR1 and CDR2 sequences are SGHVS and FQNEAQ.

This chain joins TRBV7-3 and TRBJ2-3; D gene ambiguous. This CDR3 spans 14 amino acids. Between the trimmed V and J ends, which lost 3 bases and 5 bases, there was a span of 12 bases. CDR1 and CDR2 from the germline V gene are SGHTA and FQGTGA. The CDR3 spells CASSLAPPKDTQYF. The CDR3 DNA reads TGTGCCAGCAGCTTGGCCCCCCCGAAAGATACGCAGTATTTT.

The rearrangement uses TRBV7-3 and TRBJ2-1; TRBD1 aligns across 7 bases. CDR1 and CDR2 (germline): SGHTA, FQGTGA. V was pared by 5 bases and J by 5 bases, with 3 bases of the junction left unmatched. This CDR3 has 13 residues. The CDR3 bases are TGTGCCAGCAGCCGGGACAGAGACAATGAGCAGTTCTTC. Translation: CASSRDRDNEQFF.

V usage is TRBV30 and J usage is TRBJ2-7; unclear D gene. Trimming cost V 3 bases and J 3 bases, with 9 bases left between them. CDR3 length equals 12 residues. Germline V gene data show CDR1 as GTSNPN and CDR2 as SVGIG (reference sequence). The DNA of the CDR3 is TGTGCCTGGAGCTTGAGTGGCTACGAGCAGTACTTC. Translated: CAWSLSGYEQYF. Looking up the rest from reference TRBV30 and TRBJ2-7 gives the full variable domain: SQTIHQWPATLVQPVGSPLSLECTVEGTSNPNLYWYRQAAGRGLQLLFYSVGIGQISSEVPQNLSASRPQDRQFILSSKKLLLSDSGFYLCAWSLSGYEQYFGPGTRLTVT.

In DNA form, the CDR3 reads TGTGCCAGCAGCTCACTCTCCTACAATGAGCAGTTCTTC. It translates to CASSSLSYNEQFF. The chain uses TRBV7-9 and TRBJ2-1; the D is unclear. The CDR3 is 13 residues long. V was clipped by 4 bases and J by 0 bases, with 4 bases between them. Per the germline V gene, CDR1 is SEHNR and CDR2 is FQNEAQ (reference sequence).

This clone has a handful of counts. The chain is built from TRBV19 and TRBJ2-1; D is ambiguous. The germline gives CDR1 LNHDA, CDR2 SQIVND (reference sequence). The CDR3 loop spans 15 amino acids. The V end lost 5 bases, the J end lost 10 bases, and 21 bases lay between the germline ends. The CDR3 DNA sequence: TGTGCCAGTAGTCCCCAACAGTCCTTCCCTCGGGAGCAGTTCTTC. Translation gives CASSPQQSFPREQFF.

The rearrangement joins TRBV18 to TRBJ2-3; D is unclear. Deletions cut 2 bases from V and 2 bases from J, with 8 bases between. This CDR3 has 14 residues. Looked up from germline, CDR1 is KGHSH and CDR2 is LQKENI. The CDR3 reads CASSPVATTDTQYF. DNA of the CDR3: TGTGCCAGCTCACCAGTGGCGACCACAGATACGCAGTATTTT.

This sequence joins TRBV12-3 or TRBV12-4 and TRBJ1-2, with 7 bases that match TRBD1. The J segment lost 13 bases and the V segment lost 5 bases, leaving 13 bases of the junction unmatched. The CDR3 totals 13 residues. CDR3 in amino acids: CASSPVGQASGTF. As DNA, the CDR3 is TGTGCCAGCAGTCCCGTCGGACAGGCGTCGGGCACCTTC.

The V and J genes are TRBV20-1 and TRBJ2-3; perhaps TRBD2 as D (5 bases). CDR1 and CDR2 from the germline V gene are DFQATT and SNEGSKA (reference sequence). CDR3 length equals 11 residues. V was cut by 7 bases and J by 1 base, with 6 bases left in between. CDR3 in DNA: TGCAGTGGAGCGGGCACAGATACGCAGTATTTT. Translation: CSGAGTDTQYF.

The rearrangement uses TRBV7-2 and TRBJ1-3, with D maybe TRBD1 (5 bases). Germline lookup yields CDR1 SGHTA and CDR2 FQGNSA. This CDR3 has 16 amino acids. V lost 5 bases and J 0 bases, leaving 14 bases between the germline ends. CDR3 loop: CASSGRGPLSGNTIYF. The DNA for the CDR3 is TGTGCCAGCAGCGGGAGGGGCCCCCTCTCTGGAAACACCATATATTTT.

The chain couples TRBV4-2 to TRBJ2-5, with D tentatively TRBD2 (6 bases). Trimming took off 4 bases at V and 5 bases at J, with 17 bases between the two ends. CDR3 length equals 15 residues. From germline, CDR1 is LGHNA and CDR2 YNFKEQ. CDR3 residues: CASSRTSTGGETQYF. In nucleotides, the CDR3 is TGTGCCAGCAGCCGTACGTCAACTGGGGGGGAGACCCAGTACTTC.

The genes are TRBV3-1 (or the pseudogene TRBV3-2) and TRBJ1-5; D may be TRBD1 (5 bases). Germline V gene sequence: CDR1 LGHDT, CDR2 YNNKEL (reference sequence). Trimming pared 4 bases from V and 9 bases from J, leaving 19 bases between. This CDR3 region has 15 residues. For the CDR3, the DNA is TGTGCCAGCAGCCGGGGGAGGCGGGGCCTTGGGCCCCAGCATTTT. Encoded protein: CASSRGRRGLGPQHF.

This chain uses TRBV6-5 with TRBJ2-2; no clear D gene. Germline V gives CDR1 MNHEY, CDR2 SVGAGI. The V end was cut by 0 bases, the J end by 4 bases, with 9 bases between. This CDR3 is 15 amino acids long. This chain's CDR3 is CASSYSNLPTGELFF. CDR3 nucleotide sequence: TGTGCCAGCAGTTACTCGAACCTACCCACCGGGGAGCTGTTTTTT.

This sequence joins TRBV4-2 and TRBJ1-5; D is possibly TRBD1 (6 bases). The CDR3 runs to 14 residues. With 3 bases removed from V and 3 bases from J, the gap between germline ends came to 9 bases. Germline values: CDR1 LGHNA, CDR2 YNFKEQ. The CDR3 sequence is CASSQAGDNQPQHF. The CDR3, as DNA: TGTGCCAGCAGCCAGGCAGGGGACAATCAGCCCCAGCATTTT.